The rows below give T cell receptor beta chains drawn from one sample of a study of blood T cells in healthy people across ages. TCRdb independently ran MiXCR on the 5' RACE reads; one entry per CDR3 protein. This sample has some 1.4 million distinct CDR3 sequences, with approximately 40% found just once. What was sequenced was blood. The receptors were gathered from a woman aged 18-30 years in good health. Each CDR3 is given with its conserved first and last residue. A D gene is named only where the DNA matches it firmly. Clone sizes are given selectively: once, few, many, or a class where the clone is expanded.

>TRBJ2-7|.|TRBV11-2|.
TGTGCCAGCAGCTTAAATAATTTTGGGCGGTCCTACGAGCAGTACTTC
CASSLNNFGRSYEQYF
>TRBJ1-2|many|TRBV9|.
TGTGCCAGCAGCGTTGGAGGGAACTATGGCTACACCTTC
CASSVGGNYGYTF
>TRBJ2-4|.|TRBV5-1|TRBD1
TGCGCCAGCAGGCCGACAGGGGCAGGTGGGAGGAACATTCAGTACTTC
CASRPTGAGGRNIQYF
>TRBJ1-1|.|TRBV12-3/TRBV12-4|.
TGTGCCAGCACCACGGGGCGGAACACTGAAGCTTTCTTT
CASTTGRNTEAFF
>TRBJ1-2|few|TRBV12-3/TRBV12-4|.
TGTGCCAGCAAACACACATGGGCGGGAGGAAACTATGGCTACACCTTC
CASKHTWAGGNYGYTF
>TRBJ2-3|few|TRBV27|TRBD2
TGTGCCAGCAGTTTCGGGACTAGCGGGAGTCTGGGAAATACGCAGTATTTT
CASSFGTSGSLGNTQYF
>TRBJ1-2|once|TRBV30|.
TGTGCCTGGAGTGCAGGGGACTATGGCTACACCTTC
CAWSAGDYGYTF
>TRBJ1-2|.|TRBV20-1|.
TGCAGTGCTAGGGTTGCCCTTTATGGCTACACCTTC
CSARVALYGYTF
>TRBJ2-5|few|TRBV4-1|TRBD2
TGCGCCAGCAGCCAGGGACCCGGGACTAATCAAGAGACCCAGTACTTC
CASSQGPGTNQETQYF
>TRBJ2-6|few|TRBV6-1|TRBD1
TGTGCCAATGGACAGGGAGCCTCTGGGGCCAACGTCCTGACTTTC
CANGQGASGANVLTF
>TRBJ1-4|few|TRBV4-1|TRBD1
TGCGCCAGCAGCGCTCCGGGACAGGGTCAAGAAAAACTGTTTTTT
CASSAPGQGQEKLFF
>TRBJ2-1|.|TRBV3-1|TRBD2
TGTGCCAGCAGCCAAGGGAGGGCAGAGCGGGGGGTTGAGCAGTTCTTC
CASSQGRAERGVEQFF
>TRBJ1-2|.|TRBV28|TRBD1
TGTGCCAGCAGACGACAGGGGGCGGCTAATAACTATGGCTACACCTTC
CASRRQGAANNYGYTF
>TRBJ2-6|.|TRBV2|.
TGTGCCAGCAGTAACCAGGGTGGTGGGGCCAACGTCCTGACTTTC
CASSNQGGGANVLTF
>TRBJ1-1|.|TRBV5-1|.
TGCGCCAGCAGACAGGATATGAACACTGAAGCTTTCTTT
CASRQDMNTEAFF
>TRBJ1-5|.|TRBV2|.
TGTGCCAGCACTTTTAACACCGAGCTTTTGCCCCAGCATTTT
CASTFNTELLPQHF
>TRBJ2-3|.|TRBV12-3/TRBV12-4|.
TGTGCCAGCAGTTTTAGGGACGGCACAGATACGCAGTATTTT
CASSFRDGTDTQYF
>TRBJ2-3|few|TRBV10-3|.
TGTGCCATCAGCGCCGGGGGTCCTAGCACAGATACGCAGTATTTT
CAISAGGPSTDTQYF
>TRBJ2-1|few|TRBV20-1|.
TGCAGTGCTAGAGATTCGAGGGGGAGATACAATGAGCAGTTCTTC
CSARDSRGRYNEQFF
>TRBJ2-7|few|TRBV10-3|.
TGTGCCATCAGTGAGGTCGGCGGGAAGTACGAGCAGTACTTC
CAISEVGGKYEQYF
>TRBJ2-1|few|TRBV6-2/TRBV6-3|TRBD2
TGTGCCAGCACTCGGGGGGGTAGCGGGTACAATGAGCAGTTCTTC
CASTRGGSGYNEQFF
>TRBJ1-2|.|TRBV7-9|.
TGTGCCAGCAGCTTAGACCTGGGGTCAGCCTATGGCTACACCTTC
CASSLDLGSAYGYTF
>TRBJ2-1|.|TRBV30|TRBD2
TGTGCCTGGAGGAGGGGACTAGCGAGGGATGAGCAGTTCTTC
CAWRRGLARDEQFF
>TRBJ2-2|.|TRBV9|TRBD2
TGTGCCAGCAGGGAAAACAGCGGGGGGGCCGGGGAGCTGTTTTTT
CASRENSGGAGELFF
>TRBJ2-5|.|TRBV12-3/TRBV12-4|TRBD1
TGTGCCAGCAGTTACGGGACAGGGGGGGAGACCCAGTACTTC
CASSYGTGGETQYF
>TRBJ1-5|.|TRBV6-2/TRBV6-3|.
TGTGCCAGCAGGTCCGGTTCTACATATCAGCCCCAGCATTTT
CASRSGSTYQPQHF